This TCR beta chain was obtained from a study of T-cell reconstitution after alpha-beta-depleted transplantation in children. A library of TCRbeta sequences, prepared with unique molecular identifiers, was generated. From the PCR reads, TCRdb called clonotypes with MiXCR, one entry per CDR3 protein. The sample records around 410,000 distinct CDR3 sequences, approximately 11% being singletons. Looked up from germline, CDR1 is DFQATT and CDR2 is SNEGSKA (reference sequence). V shed 3 bases, J shed 6 bases, and the junction held 6 bases outside the gene matches. This CDR3 region has 14 residues. The J gene is TRBJ2-7, the V gene TRBV20-1; TRBD2 agrees at 12 bases. The clonotype originates from a human donor who donated a stem cell graft to a child with acute myeloid leukemia. Material: PBMCs from the stem cell graft donor, obtained from the stem cell graft. CDR3 in amino acids: CSASGLAGMSEQYF. The CDR3, as DNA: TGCAGTGCTAGCGGACTAGCGGGAATGTCCGAGCAGTACTTC.